This T cell receptor beta chain was sequenced for a study of metastatic and nonmetastatic thyroid tumors. Study information: Thyroid patients, malignant and benign, had repertoires compared across blood and tumor or nodule tissue.

Relative to its sample, this clone is medium-sized (0.01 to 0.1%). What it recognizes is unknown. CDR1 is KGHDR and CDR2 is SFDVKD in the germline V gene. The V gene end was trimmed by 0 bases and the J gene end by 5 bases; junction bases not matched to a gene: 5. This CDR3 has 15 amino acids. In the source study's methods: For papillary thyroid cancer, a distant-metastasis classifier was constructed from CDR3 differences observed across clinicopathological groups. With MiXCR, TCRdb called clones anew from the PCR reads. The V and J calls reflect TCRdb's pipeline rather than the authors' work. The table records about 16,000 clones, approximately 24% of them present only once. All patients reached thyroid surgery having received no treatment beforehand. Findings and caveats of the study: A significant increase in TCR beta diversity was reportedly seen in malignant thyroid tumors relative to benign nodules, in blood and tumor.

The source material was tumor tissue. The sequence was obtained from a male donor with papillary thyroid cancer or a benign thyroid nodule (not recorded which). Some clones in this sample may be carry-over from other donors' samples. This rearrangement joins TRBV24-1 to TRBJ2-5; TRBD2 matches 7 bases. In nucleotides, the CDR3 is TGTGCCACCAGTGATTTGGCGGGAGCGAGTGAGACCCAGTACTTC. Translated, it gives CATSDLAGASETQYF.